This T cell receptor (beta chain) was captured in a study of regulatory T cells in long-lasting Graves disease. As for the study in general: Under 3 months of antithyroid drugs had been taken by newly diagnosed Graves' patients.

The table lists this clonotype with a few counts. Germline V gene lookup returns CDR1 DFQATT and CDR2 SNEGSKA (reference sequence). CDR3 length: 15 residues. The junction had 9 bases not matched to a gene; V was cut back by 0 bases and J by 6 bases. The authors built TCR beta libraries using iRepertoire HTBI primers and Arm-PCR of CDR3 regions. TCRdb reprocessed the multiplex PCR reads with MiXCR, giving one entry per CDR3 protein. In the table there are about 610,000 distinct CDR3 sequences, about 15% of which are singletons. The time point denotes: newly diagnosed GD, antithyroid drugs for less than 3 months. PBMC-derived RNA was used for the TCR library. Separately, the same data were catalogued under a study of T cells in Graves' hyperthyroidism and ophthalmopathy. That work states: Ophthalmopathy cases were set apart from stable hyperthyroidism by a 13 V-J model.

The chain links TRBV20-1 to TRBJ2-7; TRBD1 matches 9 bases. This material consisted of peripheral blood mononuclear cells (PBMCs), taken at new diagnosis, from a patient treated with antithyroid drugs. The clonotype was recovered from a man aged 18-30 years with Graves disease. CDR3 bases: TGCAGTGCTAGAGATTTGGGACAGGGTGTGGTCGAGCAGTACTTC. As protein: CSARDLGQGVVEQYF.